This T cell receptor beta chain was profiled in a study of cytotoxic CD8 clonotypes in ibrutinib-treated CLL. Study as a whole: Results showed about 24 partial and 2 complete responses; following median 68 months, approximately 15 remained remitted, about 12 advanced. Findings and limits, study-wide: Rising at ibrutinib response, clonality subsequently fell back toward baseline at progression.

To note about this clone: The antigen remains undetermined.

The CDR3 is made up of 14 amino acids. Profiled with immunoSEQ multiplex PCR; TCRdb holds only in-frame clones, not every one. The sample yields approximately 140,000 clones, 91% seen once. This receptor was obtained from a human donor with chronic lymphocytic leukemia. Here the sequenced sample was PBMCs, taken after 12 months of ibrutinib treatment. This rearrangement joins TRBV12-2 to TRBJ2-7; the table's D gene call, TRBD2, was not cross checked with the DNA. TRBV12-2 is a listed pseudogene. The CDR3 protein is CASRLRAGGPVQYF. Written as DNA, the CDR3 is TGTGCAAGTCGCTTAAGGGCGGGAGGGCCTGTGCAGTACTTC.